These T cell receptor beta chains were read from a single sample in a study of CD8+ T cells in alopecia areata. Generated by immunoSEQ multiplex PCR, the TCRdb table keeps only in-frame clones and is missing some. The sample contains roughly 97,000 clones, roughly two fifths of which appear only once. Sequenced material: CD4+ T cells sorted from blood. The receptors shown here come from a human donor with alopecia areata. CDR3s include the opening cysteine and the closing phenylalanine or tryptophan. A D gene is named only where the DNA matches it firmly. A row's size may be missing; if present it is once, few, many or a size class.

cdr3_aa: CSVVTGRQETQYF
cdr3_nt: TGCAGCGTAGTGACAGGACGACAAGAGACCCAGTACTTC
v_call: TRBV29-1
d_call: NA
j_call: TRBJ2-5
clone_size: few

cdr3_aa: CSASETGGAWGEQFF
cdr3_nt: TGCAGCGCCTCAGAAACAGGGGGCGCATGGGGTGAGCAGTTCTTC
v_call: TRBV29-1
d_call: TRBD1
j_call: TRBJ2-1
clone_size: NA

cdr3_aa: CASSRELAGYTYEQYF
cdr3_nt: TGTGCCAGCAGCCGAGAACTAGCGGGGTACACCTACGAGCAGTACTTC
v_call: TRBV4-2
d_call: TRBD2
j_call: TRBJ2-7
clone_size: NA

cdr3_aa: CASSLIPSVTGDTQYF
cdr3_nt: TGTGCCAGCAGCTTAATCCCCAGCGTTACCGGGGATACGCAGTATTTT
v_call: TRBV11-1
d_call: NA
j_call: TRBJ2-3
clone_size: NA

cdr3_aa: CSVDGLAGTDTQYF
cdr3_nt: TGCAGCGTTGATGGGCTAGCGGGCACAGATACGCAGTATTTT
v_call: TRBV29-1
d_call: TRBD2
j_call: TRBJ2-3
clone_size: NA

cdr3_aa: CASSAGGDTQYF
cdr3_nt: TGTGCCAGCTCAGCCGGAGGGGATACGCAGTATTTT
v_call: TRBV18
d_call: NA
j_call: TRBJ2-3
clone_size: NA

cdr3_aa: CASNQRGELSNQPQHF
cdr3_nt: TGTGCCAGCAACCAAAGGGGAGAGCTTAGCAATCAGCCCCAGCATTTT
v_call: TRBV11-2
d_call: NA
j_call: TRBJ1-5
clone_size: once

cdr3_aa: CASSSPAGALYEQYF
cdr3_nt: TGTGCCAGCAGTTCCCCGGCGGGGGCCTTGTACGAGCAGTACTTC
v_call: TRBV27
d_call: NA
j_call: TRBJ2-7
clone_size: NA

cdr3_aa: CASSPSRADTQYF
cdr3_nt: TGTGCCAGCTCACCTAGCAGGGCAGATACGCAGTATTTT
v_call: TRBV18
d_call: NA
j_call: TRBJ2-3
clone_size: NA

cdr3_aa: CAWSVGPLAGGYEQFF
cdr3_nt: TGTGCCTGGAGCGTAGGTCCTCTAGCGGGGGGTTATGAGCAGTTCTTC
v_call: TRBV30
d_call: TRBD2
j_call: TRBJ2-1
clone_size: NA

cdr3_aa: CASSPQAIQYF
cdr3_nt: TGTGCCAGCTCACCACAGGCCATTCAGTACTTC
v_call: TRBV18
d_call: NA
j_call: TRBJ2-4
clone_size: NA

cdr3_aa: CASWQGNEQFF
cdr3_nt: TGTGCCAGCTGGCAAGGCAATGAGCAGTTCTTC
v_call: TRBV27
d_call: NA
j_call: TRBJ2-1
clone_size: NA

cdr3_aa: CASSQDGRETQYF
cdr3_nt: TGCGCCAGCAGCCAAGATGGTAGAGAGACCCAGTACTTC
v_call: TRBV4-3
d_call: NA
j_call: TRBJ2-5
clone_size: few

cdr3_aa: CASSYYPRRLNEKLFF
cdr3_nt: TGTGCCAGCAGTTATTACCCCAGGCGATTGAATGAAAAACTGTTTTTT
v_call: TRBV6-5
d_call: NA
j_call: TRBJ1-4
clone_size: NA

cdr3_aa: CASTPGVAPNQPQHF
cdr3_nt: TGTGCCAGCACCCCGGGAGTTGCCCCCAATCAGCCCCAGCATTTT
v_call: TRBV2
d_call: NA
j_call: TRBJ1-5
clone_size: NA

cdr3_aa: CSSQGGQHGYTF
cdr3_nt: TGCAGCTCCCAGGGCGGACAGCATGGCTACACCTTC
v_call: TRBV29-1
d_call: NA
j_call: TRBJ1-2
clone_size: NA

cdr3_aa: CASSMRQGTGELFF
cdr3_nt: TGTGCCAGCAGCATGAGACAGGGAACCGGGGAGCTGTTTTTT
v_call: TRBV7-2
d_call: TRBD1
j_call: TRBJ2-2
clone_size: NA

cdr3_aa: CASSLWLREQETQYF
cdr3_nt: TGTGCCAGCAGCTTATGGCTCCGGGAGCAGGAGACCCAGTACTTC
v_call: TRBV7-9
d_call: NA
j_call: TRBJ2-5
clone_size: NA

cdr3_aa: CASSPNRNTEAFF
cdr3_nt: TGTGCCAGCAGTCCCAATAGGAACACTGAAGCTTTCTTT
v_call: TRBV28
d_call: NA
j_call: TRBJ1-1
clone_size: NA

cdr3_aa: CASSYDRSEYNEQFF
cdr3_nt: TGTGCCAGCAGTTACGACCGAAGTGAATACAATGAGCAGTTCTTC
v_call: TRBV6-5
d_call: NA
j_call: TRBJ2-1
clone_size: NA

cdr3_aa: CASSVTGGTEAFF
cdr3_nt: TGCGCCAGCAGTGTGACGGGGGGCACTGAAGCTTTCTTT
v_call: TRBV10-2
d_call: NA
j_call: TRBJ1-1
clone_size: few

cdr3_aa: CANWTATTSGANVLTF
cdr3_nt: TGTGCCAACTGGACGGCTACCACCTCTGGGGCCAACGTCCTGACTTTC
v_call: TRBV19
d_call: NA
j_call: TRBJ2-6
clone_size: NA

cdr3_aa: CASSGNQYQETQYF
cdr3_nt: TGTGCCAGTTCCGGGAACCAGTACCAAGAGACCCAGTACTTC
v_call: TRBV19
d_call: NA
j_call: TRBJ2-5
clone_size: NA

cdr3_aa: CSVEQTGQLKSNQPQHF
cdr3_nt: TGCAGCGTTGAACAGACAGGGCAGTTGAAAAGCAATCAGCCCCAGCATTTT
v_call: TRBV29-1
d_call: TRBD1
j_call: TRBJ1-5
clone_size: NA

cdr3_aa: CASSLAIGQGKTSTDTQYF
cdr3_nt: TGTGCCAGCAGCTTAGCTATAGGACAGGGGAAAACTAGCACAGATACGCAGTATTTT
v_call: TRBV7-2
d_call: TRBD1
j_call: TRBJ2-3
clone_size: few

cdr3_aa: CASSDRTGDLDYTF
cdr3_nt: TGTGCCAGCAGCGACCGGACAGGGGATTTGGACTACACCTTC
v_call: TRBV9
d_call: TRBD1
j_call: TRBJ1-2
clone_size: NA

cdr3_aa: CSALRGTEAFF
cdr3_nt: TGCAGTGCGCTGAGAGGGACTGAAGCTTTCTTT
v_call: TRBV20-1
d_call: NA
j_call: TRBJ1-1
clone_size: NA

cdr3_aa: CASSIQGGTEAFF
cdr3_nt: TGTGCCAGCAGTATCCAGGGTGGCACTGAAGCTTTCTTT
v_call: TRBV7-9
d_call: NA
j_call: TRBJ1-1
clone_size: NA

cdr3_aa: CASSLVDYRAPGRQPQHF
cdr3_nt: TGTGCCAGCAGCTTAGTTGATTACCGGGCTCCGGGCCGTCAGCCCCAGCATTTT
v_call: TRBV7-8
d_call: NA
j_call: TRBJ1-5
clone_size: NA

cdr3_aa: CARLRNRPGRSGNTIYF
cdr3_nt: TGTGCCAGACTGAGAAATCGTCCGGGCCGCTCTGGAAACACCATATATTTT
v_call: TRBV7-9
d_call: NA
j_call: TRBJ1-3
clone_size: NA

cdr3_aa: CASSPLDSTDTQYF
cdr3_nt: TGTGCCAGCAGCCCCCTCGACAGCACAGATACGCAGTATTTT
v_call: TRBV7-9
d_call: NA
j_call: TRBJ2-3
clone_size: NA

cdr3_aa: CSVETSGVNTGELFF
cdr3_nt: TGCAGCGTTGAAACTAGCGGAGTGAACACCGGGGAGCTGTTTTTT
v_call: TRBV29-1
d_call: TRBD2
j_call: TRBJ2-2
clone_size: NA

cdr3_aa: CASSQTAGTGYGYTF
cdr3_nt: TGTGCCAGCAGTCAAACCGCCGGGACAGGGTATGGCTACACCTTC
v_call: TRBV7-3
d_call: TRBD1
j_call: TRBJ1-2
clone_size: few

cdr3_aa: CASSFYGQVSYEQYF
cdr3_nt: TGTGCCAGCAGTTTCTATGGACAGGTATCCTACGAGCAGTACTTC
v_call: TRBV28
d_call: TRBD1
j_call: TRBJ2-7
clone_size: NA

cdr3_aa: CASSLVGQGASNEKLFF
cdr3_nt: TGTGCCAGCAGCTTAGTCGGACAGGGGGCGAGTAATGAAAAACTGTTTTTT
v_call: TRBV7-2
d_call: TRBD1
j_call: TRBJ1-4
clone_size: few

cdr3_aa: CASSLEGTSPLHF
cdr3_nt: TGCGCCAGCAGCTTGGAGGGGACTTCACCCCTCCACTTT
v_call: TRBV5-1
d_call: NA
j_call: TRBJ1-6
clone_size: NA

cdr3_aa: CASSRGGSYNSPLHF
cdr3_nt: TGTGCCAGCAGTAGGGGGGGTTCCTATAATTCACCCCTCCACTTT
v_call: TRBV28
d_call: NA
j_call: TRBJ1-6
clone_size: few

cdr3_aa: CASSQGLFGGNYGYTF
cdr3_nt: TGCGCCAGCAGCCAAGGCTTGTTCGGGGGCAACTATGGCTACACCTTC
v_call: TRBV4-1
d_call: NA
j_call: TRBJ1-2
clone_size: few

cdr3_aa: CAWSVTGWVTEAFF
cdr3_nt: TGTGCCTGGAGTGTAACCGGTTGGGTTACTGAAGCTTTCTTT
v_call: TRBV30
d_call: NA
j_call: TRBJ1-1
clone_size: NA

cdr3_aa: CAWSTRGYFNEQYF
cdr3_nt: TGTGCCTGGAGTACCAGGGGCTATTTCAACGAGCAGTACTTC
v_call: TRBV30
d_call: NA
j_call: TRBJ2-7
clone_size: NA

cdr3_aa: CASSSGFYGYTF
cdr3_nt: TGCGCCAGCAGCTCCGGGTTCTATGGCTACACCTTC
v_call: TRBV5-1
d_call: NA
j_call: TRBJ1-2
clone_size: NA

cdr3_aa: CASSFPTSGSLAEQYF
cdr3_nt: TGTGCCAGCAGCTTCCCTACTAGCGGGAGCTTGGCCGAGCAGTACTTC
v_call: TRBV7-8
d_call: TRBD2
j_call: TRBJ2-7
clone_size: NA

cdr3_aa: CASTANSETQYF
cdr3_nt: TGTGCCAGCACGGCGAACTCAGAGACCCAGTACTTC
v_call: TRBV6-5
d_call: NA
j_call: TRBJ2-5
clone_size: few

cdr3_aa: CSVVRGSLSPEAFF
cdr3_nt: TGCAGCGTTGTGCGGGGATCTCTCTCCCCTGAAGCTTTCTTT
v_call: TRBV29-1
d_call: NA
j_call: TRBJ1-1
clone_size: NA

cdr3_aa: CSVGGALYNEQFF
cdr3_nt: TGCAGCGTGGGGGGGGCTTTGTACAATGAGCAGTTCTTC
v_call: TRBV29-1
d_call: NA
j_call: TRBJ2-1
clone_size: few

cdr3_aa: CASSRTSGGQETQYF
cdr3_nt: TGTGCCAGCAGCCGGACTAGCGGGGGACAAGAGACCCAGTACTTC
v_call: TRBV7-2
d_call: TRBD2
j_call: TRBJ2-5
clone_size: NA

cdr3_aa: CSVTLGQGTEAFF
cdr3_nt: TGCAGCGTCACGCTCGGACAGGGAACTGAAGCTTTCTTT
v_call: TRBV29-1
d_call: TRBD1
j_call: TRBJ1-1
clone_size: few

cdr3_aa: CASSPGGSDTQYF
cdr3_nt: TGTGCCAGCAGTCCAGGGGGCTCAGATACGCAGTATTTT
v_call: TRBV7-2
d_call: TRBD1
j_call: TRBJ2-3
clone_size: NA

cdr3_aa: CASSLSSGQGSTDTQYF
cdr3_nt: TGTGCCAGCAGCCTCTCATCAGGACAGGGGAGCACAGATACGCAGTATTTT
v_call: TRBV14
d_call: TRBD1
j_call: TRBJ2-3
clone_size: many

cdr3_aa: CASSLRQGFAEQYF
cdr3_nt: TGTGCCAGCAGCCTACGACAGGGATTCGCCGAGCAGTACTTC
v_call: TRBV9
d_call: TRBD1
j_call: TRBJ2-7
clone_size: few